This T cell receptor beta chain came from a study of blood T cell repertoires in COVID-19. On the study more broadly: T cells, B-cell-depleted T cells, or PBMCs provided the cDNA or gDNA that served as material.

Clinical history as reported by participants underpinned cohort assignment. In the study's own analysis: By means of reference gene primer amplification, nucleated cell counts were estimated. Profiled with immunoSEQ multiplex PCR; TCRdb holds only in-frame clones, not every one. The DNA gave D and trimming, while V, J and clone size come from that table. The sample lists about 320,000 clones; 88% were seen once. The CDR3 consists of 14 residues. The V segment lost 4 bases and the J segment 9 bases; nucleotides outside the gene matches: 4. Germline loops: CDR1 SGHDT, CDR2 YYEEEE. This TCR came from a man younger than 45 who had recovered from COVID-19. Specimen: PBMCs or T cells enriched from blood (not recorded which). The chain combines TRBV5-6 with TRBJ1-6, with 10 bases lining up with TRBD1. In nucleotides, the CDR3 is TGTGCCAGCAGCATCCGGGACAGGGGTTCACCCCTCCACTTT. This sequence encodes CASSIRDRGSPLHF.